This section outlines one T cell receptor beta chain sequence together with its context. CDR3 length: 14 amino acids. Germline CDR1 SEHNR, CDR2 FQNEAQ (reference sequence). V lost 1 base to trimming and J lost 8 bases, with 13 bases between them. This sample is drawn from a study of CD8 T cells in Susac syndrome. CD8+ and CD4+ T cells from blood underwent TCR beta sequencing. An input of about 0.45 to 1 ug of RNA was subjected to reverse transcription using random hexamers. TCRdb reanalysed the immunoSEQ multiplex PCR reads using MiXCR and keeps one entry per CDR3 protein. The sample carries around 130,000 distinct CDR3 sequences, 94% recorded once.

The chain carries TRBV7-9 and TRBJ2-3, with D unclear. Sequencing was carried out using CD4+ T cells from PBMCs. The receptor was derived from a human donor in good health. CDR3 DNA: TGTGCCAGCAGCTTAGAGGACCCTCTCGCTACGCAGTATTTT. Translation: CASSLEDPLATQYF.